This TCR beta chain was observed in a study of CD8+CD57+ T cells in acquired aplastic anemia. Overall study: Sorted CD4+ and CD8+ cells gave an average of approximately 3.4 ug of DNA.

The use of genomic DNA as template underpinned the TCR beta VDJ and CDR3 profiling. TCRdb ran MiXCR on the reads and lists one entry per CDR3 protein. Of about 150,000 distinct CDR3 sequences listed, 40% to 65% are singletons. To note about this clonotype: Antigen: not known.

The V and J ends lost 0 bases and 0 bases respectively, with 12 bases between them. The CDR3 sequence is 17 residues long. Germline lookup yields CDR1 MNHEY and CDR2 SMNVEV (reference sequence). The study's findings and limits: Both patients and controls carried the same twenty-nine CD8+ CDR3 sequences.

Those patients picked for sequencing had displayed CD8+CD57+ cell expansion on flow cytometry. The sequenced sample was sorted CD4+, CD8+, or CD8+CD57+ T cells (not recorded which) from PBMCs. The rearrangement joins TRBV27 to TRBJ1-5; D is unresolved. The source is a human donor with aplastic anemia. The CDR3 bases are TGTGCCAGCAGTTTATCATCAGGAGACTATAGCAATCAGCCCCAGCATTTT. Protein: CASSLSSGDYSNQPQHF.